This T cell receptor beta chain was recorded in a study of T-cell reconstitution after alpha-beta-depleted transplantation in children. Overall study findings and caveats: Alpha-beta T cells about two months after transplant reportedly derived from several hundred expanded graft clones. T-cell counts and diversity at one year following transplant were attributed mainly to newly produced T cells. Surviving recipient T cells and thymic progenitors accounted for the high day-60 TCRbeta diversity observed in some patients.

During its preparation, the TCRbeta library received unique molecular identifiers. TCRdb re-analysed the PCR reads in MiXCR, keeping a single row per CDR3 protein. The sample includes 500,000 to 750,000 distinct CDR3 sequences, approximately 13% seen only once; the top ten take approximately 2%. V lost 9 bases, J lost 7 bases, and 22 bases lay in between. CDR3 length: 14 residues. For this clonotype: Its matching antigen is unknown.

This specimen consisted of PBMCs, mostly from graft donor cells, obtained 360 days after TCRalphabeta/CD19-depleted stem cell transplant. The V gene is TRBV12-3 or TRBV12-4, the J gene TRBJ2-7; no clear D gene. The clonotype was recovered from a male patient younger than 18 who had a stem cell transplant for acute myeloid leukemia, so the T cells may come from the graft donor. CDR3 sequence: CASVRLGSVGEQYF. In DNA, the CDR3 is TGTGCCAGTGTCAGGCTGGGTTCGGTGGGAGAGCAGTACTTC.